This is a list of T cell receptor beta chains from one sample in a study of cytomegalovirus exposure and HLA in healthy donors. Sequencing used immunoSEQ multiplex PCR; TCRdb keeps in-frame clones, though not all of them. The table has under 200,000 clones, approximately 96% seen once. The sequenced sample consisted of PBMCs. The origin of the receptors is a woman aged 18-29 years in good health and CMV-seronegative. Each CDR3 is given with its conserved first and last residue. Each record gives: CDR3 length, V gene, CDR3 protein.

length: 15; V: TRBV15; CDR3: CATSRDWQGARGQYF
length: 13; V: TRBV9; CDR3: CASSPGQGYEQYF
length: 15; V: TRBV18; CDR3: CASSPPGRGTGELFF
length: 15; V: TRBV6-1; CDR3: CASRDGTSGGKTQYF
length: 11; V: TRBV20-1; CDR3: CSARPRESYTF
length: 14; V: TRBV6-6; CDR3: CASRRVGSTDTQYF
length: 15; V: TRBV6-1; CDR3: CASSPTDSVGETQYF
length: 15; V: TRBV27; CDR3: CASSQLDRANYGYTF
length: 15; V: TRBV5-4; CDR3: CASSSKTGAYTEAFF
length: 12; V: TRBV6-1; CDR3: CASSESGGGWYF
length: 14; V: TRBV5-1; CDR3: CASSLVAGEQPQHF
length: 14; V: TRBV4-2; CDR3: CASSQDRRNTEAFF
length: 15; V: TRBV2; CDR3: CASSEGTGGVTEAFF
length: 13; V: TRBV6-6; CDR3: CASSISGDTEAFF
length: 12; V: TRBV6-1; CDR3: CASSEPSYEQYF
length: 16; V: TRBV19; CDR3: CASSTRDRGRNTEAFF
length: 13; V: TRBV27; CDR3: CASSETGNYGYTF
length: 14; V: TRBV5-1; CDR3: CASSPQGIGVEAFF
length: 14; V: TRBV6-6; CDR3: CASSPDRGYSPLHF
length: 16; V: TRBV6-5; CDR3: CASSYSGTGDYSPLHF
length: 16; V: TRBV25-1; CDR3: CASSEFGGGTQETQYF
length: 13; V: TRBV7-6; CDR3: CASSLGQNTEAFF
length: 15; V: TRBV6-1; CDR3: CASRFSGQGKETQYF
length: 13; V: TRBV5-6; CDR3: CASSLGNSGELFF
length: 13; V: TRBV9; CDR3: CASSGTGGTEAFF
length: 15; V: TRBV6-5; CDR3: CASSTGQGANQPQHF
length: 16; V: TRBV6-6; CDR3: CASHISLAGGYNEQFF
length: 14; V: TRBV7-9; CDR3: CASSLTGGTTEAFF
length: 13; V: TRBV9; CDR3: CASSVRGGTSMYF
length: 16; V: TRBV6-5; CDR3: CASSSVSGDRVNEQFF
length: 14; V: TRBV7-9; CDR3: CASGQWGRIYGYTF
length: 13; V: TRBV4-1; CDR3: CASSQPTGEKAFF
length: 10; V: TRBV20-1; CDR3: CSARVPEQFF
length: 13; V: TRBV5-4; CDR3: CASTRTGTTEAFF
length: 15; V: TRBV19; CDR3: CASSSTGSSGNTIYF
length: 16; V: TRBV6-5; CDR3: CASSYSTSGGGNEQFF
length: 14; V: TRBV7-2; CDR3: CASSLRQFNEKLFF
length: 14; V: TRBV5-1; CDR3: CASSPGGNTGELFF
length: 15; V: TRBV6-5; CDR3: CASSPLRGSNQPQHF
length: 16; V: TRBV5-1; CDR3: CASSLGTGGFPDTQYF
length: 14; V: TRBV7-9; CDR3: CASSRGQGYNEQFF
length: 15; V: TRBV9; CDR3: CASSGGGGWDEKLFF
length: 18; V: TRBV9; CDR3: CASSPQTGTATGGETQYF
length: 15; V: TRBV5-5; CDR3: CASSWTGTGGDIQYF